These 17 T cell receptor beta chains came from one sample sequenced in a study of T cells in Graves' hyperthyroidism and ophthalmopathy. The CDR3 regions of TCR beta were amplified from RNA transcripts. The primer set for the first-round RT-PCR of the TCR CDR3 was HTBI. TCRdb used MiXCR to reprocess the multiplex PCR reads, holding one entry per CDR3 protein. This sample has around 720,000 distinct CDR3 sequences, with about a third found just once. Source material: blood. These receptors all stem from a woman aged 40 to 50 with Graves' hyperthyroidism.

This clonotype occurred a few times. V is TRBV7-9 and J is TRBJ2-7, with D tentatively TRBD1 (6 bases). This CDR3 has 15 residues. The germline CDR1 and CDR2 sequences are SEHNR and FQNEAQ (reference sequence). The ends were cut back, 5 bases at V and 3 bases at J, with 17 bases in the middle. CDR3 region: CASSHPRDRNYEQYF. CDR3 in DNA: TGTGCCAGCAGCCACCCCCGAGACAGGAACTACGAGCAGTACTTC.

This clonotype was recorded many times. The V call is TRBV20-1, the J call TRBJ1-1, with D unclear. Germline V gene lookup returns CDR1 DFQATT and CDR2 SNEGSKA (reference sequence). The CDR3 is 11 amino acids. V lost 2 bases and J lost 8, with 9 bases in between. CDR3 coding DNA: TGCAGTGCTAGAAGTCAGGTCGAAGCTTTCTTT. Translating gives CSARSQVEAFF.

This clonotype was recorded a few times. J is TRBJ1-5 and V is TRBV6-1; D call uncertain. The CDR3 contains 15 residues. Deletions cut 6 bases from V and 4 bases from J, with 16 bases between. CDR1 MNHNS and CDR2 SASEGT come from the germline V gene. The CDR3 DNA reads TGTGCCAGCAGCGCCTCGTGGTGGAGAAATCAGCCCCAGCATTTT. Protein product: CASSASWWRNQPQHF.

This chain connects TRBV7-9 to TRBJ2-3, with D hard to call. V lost 4 bases, J lost 6 bases, and 11 bases lay in between. The CDR3 is 13 residues long. Germline V CDR1 and CDR2: SEHNR, FQNEAQ (reference sequence). The CDR3 here is CASSYTARDTQYF. CDR3 coding DNA: TGTGCCAGCAGCTACACGGCGAGGGATACGCAGTATTTT.

V and J are TRBV20-1 and TRBJ2-2; 8 bases agree with TRBD2. CDR3 length: 16 amino acids. The germline V gene encodes CDR1 DFQATT and CDR2 SNEGSKA (reference sequence). V dropped 1 base and J dropped 6; count of bases not matched to a gene: 10. Here the CDR3 reads CSARGPHGRAAGELFF. As DNA, the CDR3 is TGCAGTGCTAGAGGGCCCCACGGGAGGGCCGCCGGGGAGCTGTTTTTT.

The CDR3, as DNA: TGTGCCAGCAGCACTGGGACCGGGAGCAACAATCAGCCCCAGCATTTT. Residues: CASSTGTGSNNQPQHF. The chain employs TRBV12-3 or TRBV12-4 and TRBJ1-5; D is possibly TRBD1 (5 bases). The CDR3 consists of 16 residues. Trimming took off 6 bases at V and 3 bases at J, with 18 bases between the two ends.

Many counts were recorded for this clonotype. The chain uses TRBV7-9 and TRBJ1-6, with D possibly TRBD1 on 6 matching bases. CDR1 and CDR2 (germline): SEHNR, FQNEAQ (reference sequence). Between the trimmed V and J ends, which lost 11 bases and 7 bases, there was a span of 21 bases. This CDR3 is 15 amino acids long. For the CDR3, the DNA is TGTGCCGTAGCCCGGGGAAACAGGGACAATTCACCCCTCCACTTT. Translated, it gives CAVARGNRDNSPLHF.

This clonotype was observed at least ten times. The J gene is TRBJ1-6, the V gene TRBV2; D ambiguous. V gave up 2 bases and J gave up 0 bases, with 5 bases separating them. The CDR3 is 15 residues long. Germline lookup yields CDR1 SNHLY and CDR2 FYNNEI. CDR3: CASSESDSYNSPLHF. As DNA, the CDR3 is TGTGCCAGCAGTGAAAGTGACTCCTATAATTCACCCCTCCACTTT.

This clonotype showed up many times. V gene TRBV2 combines with J gene TRBJ2-7, with 7 nucleotides matching TRBD2. The germline gives CDR1 SNHLY, CDR2 FYNNEI. The V gene end was trimmed by 2 bases and the J gene end by 7 bases; junction bases not matched to a gene: 8. The CDR3 extends over 14 amino acids. The CDR3 region is CASSEFLLGGEQYF. The DNA of the CDR3 is TGTGCCAGCAGTGAATTCCTCTTGGGGGGGGAGCAGTACTTC.

The chain is built from TRBV2 and TRBJ1-5; D gene ambiguous. The CDR3 has 14 residues. Germline V lookup: CDR1 SNHLY, CDR2 FYNNEI. V lost 5 bases and J lost 3, with 11 bases in between. The CDR3 DNA is TGTGCCAGCAGTTACTCGAGCCACAATCAGCCCCAGCATTTT. Translation gives CASSYSSHNQPQHF. Complete variable domain (other parts from reference TRBV2 and TRBJ1-5): EPEVTQTPSHQVTQMGQEVILRCVPISNHLYFYWYRQILGQKVEFLVSFYNNEISEKSEIFDDQFSVERPDGSNFTLKIRSTKLEDSAMYFCASSYSSHNQPQHFGDGTRLSIL.

Only a few counts were recorded for this clonotype. The J gene is TRBJ2-2, the V gene TRBV19; D might be TRBD2 (6 bases). Germline V CDR1 and CDR2: LNHDA, SQIVND (reference sequence). With 6 bases removed from V and 0 bases from J, the gap between germline ends came to 14 bases. This CDR3 is built from 16 residues. In DNA form, the CDR3 reads TGTGCCAGTAGGTGGGACGGCGGGGCGAACACCGGGGAGCTGTTTTTT. It yields the protein CASRWDGGANTGELFF.

Note on this clonotype: This may arise from a read error, as a much more abundant clone is one base away. J is TRBJ2-2 and V is TRBV6-5; 9 positions match TRBD1. The CDR3 is 16 amino acids. Per the germline V gene, CDR1 is MNHEY and CDR2 is SVGAGI. Trimming removed 6 bases from V and 4 bases from J; junction bases left unmatched: 9. This CDR3 is CASSSEQGAGTGELFF. The CDR3 bases are TGTGCCAGCAGCAGCGAACAGGGGGCCGGCACCGGGGAGCTGTTTTTT.

In regard to this clonotype: A read error is possible here, since a much larger clone lies one base away. The rearrangement joins TRBV10-3 to TRBJ1-6; 12 nucleotides match TRBD1. Germline assignment: CDR1 ENHRY and CDR2 SYGVKD. The CDR3 runs 15 residues. Trimming cost V 6 bases and J 9 bases; bases outside gene matches: 6. CDR3 DNA: TGTGCCATCAGCCAGGGACAGGGGGCAGGTTCACCCCTCCACTTT. Translating it yields CAISQGQGAGSPLHF.

The sample holds a few counts of this clonotype. A much larger clone lies one base from this, so it may be a read error. This rearrangement joins TRBV6-5 to TRBJ1-1, with TRBD1 identical over 7 bases. The CDR3 has 15 residues. Germline loops: CDR1 MNHEY, CDR2 SVGAGI. For the CDR3, the DNA is TGTGCCAGCAGTTACTCAGGGACAGCGAACATTGAAGCTTTCTTT. This encodes CASSYSGTANIEAFF.

Concerning this clonotype: An end of the junction differs from the germline gene, which may be a read error. The chain is built from TRBV5-1 and TRBJ1-1; TRBD1 matches at 7 bases. Per the germline V gene, CDR1 is SGHRS and CDR2 is YFSETQ. The CDR3 consists of 14 residues. CDR3 region: CASSLDDRDTEAFF. CDR3 bases: TGTGCCAGCAGCTTGGACGACAGGGACACTGAAGCTTTCTTT. Combining the CDR3 with reference TRBV5-1 and TRBJ1-1 gives the whole variable domain KAGVTQTPRYLIKTRGQQVTLSCSPISGHRSVSWYQQTPGQGLQFLFEYFSETQRNKGNFPGRFSGRQFSNSRSEMNVSTLELGDSALYLCASSLDDRDTEAFFGQGTRLTVV.

The sample holds a few counts of this clonotype. This likely comes from a read error, as the CDR3 has no conserved phenylalanine or tryptophan at its end. Because the CDR3's place on the DNA is in doubt, the DNA is left out and the CDR3 is given as listed by TCRdb. CDR3 residues: CAISEYGRG. This sequence joins TRBV10-3 and TRBJ2-7; the table's D gene call, TRBD1, was not cross checked with the DNA. The CDR3 is made up of 9 amino acids, end residues included. Germline CDR1 ENHRY, CDR2 SYGVKD.

The chain combines TRBV9 with TRBJ1-2; 10 bases line up with TRBD1. Per the germline V gene, CDR1 is SGDLS and CDR2 is YYNGEE. Trimming cost V 5 bases and J 8 bases; bases outside gene matches: 9. CDR3 size: 14 residues. CDR3 loop: CASRSPGQGRGYTF. CDR3 sequence (DNA): TGTGCCAGCAGATCTCCGGGACAGGGGCGAGGCTACACCTTC.